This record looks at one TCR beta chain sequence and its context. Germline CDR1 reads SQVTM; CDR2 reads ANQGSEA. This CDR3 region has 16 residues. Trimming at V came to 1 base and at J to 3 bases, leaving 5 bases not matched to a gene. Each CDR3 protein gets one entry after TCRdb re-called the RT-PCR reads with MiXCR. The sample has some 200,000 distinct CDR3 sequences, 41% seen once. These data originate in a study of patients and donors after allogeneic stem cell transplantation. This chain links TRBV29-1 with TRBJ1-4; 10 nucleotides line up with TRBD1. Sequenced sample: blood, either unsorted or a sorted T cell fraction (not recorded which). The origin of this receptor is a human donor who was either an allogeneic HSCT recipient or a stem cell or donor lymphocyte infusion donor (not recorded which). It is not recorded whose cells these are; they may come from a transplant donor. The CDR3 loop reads CSVEGPGQGANEKLFF. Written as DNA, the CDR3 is TGCAGCGTTGAAGGCCCCGGACAGGGGGCTAATGAAAAACTGTTTTTT.